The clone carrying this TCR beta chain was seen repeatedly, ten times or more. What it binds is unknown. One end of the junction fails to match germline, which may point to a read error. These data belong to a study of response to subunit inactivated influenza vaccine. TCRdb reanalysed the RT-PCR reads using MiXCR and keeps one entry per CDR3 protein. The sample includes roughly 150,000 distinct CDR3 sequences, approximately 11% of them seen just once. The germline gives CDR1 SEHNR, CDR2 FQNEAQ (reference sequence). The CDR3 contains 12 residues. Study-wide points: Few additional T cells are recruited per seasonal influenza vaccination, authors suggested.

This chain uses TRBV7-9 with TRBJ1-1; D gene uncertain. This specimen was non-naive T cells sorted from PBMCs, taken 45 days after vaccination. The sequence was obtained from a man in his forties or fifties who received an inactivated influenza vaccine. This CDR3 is CASNLMNTEAFF. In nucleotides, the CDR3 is TGTGCCAGCAACTTAATGAACACTGAAGCTTTCTTT.